This TCR beta chain is drawn from a study of CD8 T cells in ankylosing spondylitis. Notes on the study in general: Significant enrichment of disease-linked clones was reportedly seen in matched ankylosing spondylitis synovial fluid.

TCRdb reprocessed the 5' RACE reads with MiXCR, giving one entry per CDR3 protein. The data contain about 260,000 distinct CDR3 sequences, roughly a quarter of them singletons. The CDR3 consists of 13 residues. Germline V lookup: CDR1 SQVTM, CDR2 ANQGSEA. V lost 7 bases, J lost 0 bases, and 10 bases lay in between. This clonotype has ten or more counts. The antigen remains undetermined. The rearrangement joins TRBV29-1 to TRBJ2-1; unclear D gene. Sequenced sample: blood, either unsorted or a sorted T cell fraction (not recorded which). The clonotype comes from a male donor with ankylosing spondylitis or in good health (not recorded which). DNA of the CDR3: TGCAGCGCTGACCCGATCTCCTACAATGAGCAGTTCTTC. It is translated as CSADPISYNEQFF.